These 16 T cell receptor beta chains originate from one sample sequenced in a study of blood T cell repertoires in COVID-19. Sequencing was performed with immunoSEQ multiplex PCR; in TCRdb, only in-frame clones are kept and a portion is missing. This table has more than 100,000 clones, about 90% appearing once. Input material: peripheral blood. The receptor set was obtained from a man aged 45-65 years with active COVID-19.

The genes are TRBV25-1 and TRBJ2-2; 7 bases are shared with TRBD1. After removal of 4 bases from V and 6 bases from J, the junction contained 8 bases not matched to a gene. CDR1 and CDR2 from the germline V gene are MGHDK and SYGVNS. The CDR3 is 15 residues long. Here the CDR3 DNA reads TGTGCCAGCAGTGCCAGGGGGTTTGGGCCCGGGGAGCTGTTTTTT. Residues: CASSARGFGPGELFF.

The rearrangement links TRBV10-3 to TRBJ2-7; weak D call: TRBD2 (6 bases). V gave up 2 bases and J gave up 1 base, with 15 bases separating them. CDR3 size: 16 residues. Germline CDR1 ENHRY, CDR2 SYGVKD. CDR3 nucleotide sequence: TGTGCCATCAGTGAGGGGCGGGGCCAAGGGTCCTACGAGCAGTACTTC. It translates to CAISEGRGQGSYEQYF.

V gene TRBV5-1 combines with J gene TRBJ1-1; TRBD1 agrees at 8 bases. Looked up from germline, CDR1 is SGHRS and CDR2 is YFSETQ. This CDR3 contains 21 residues. Trimming took 3 bases from V and 3 from J; bases not matched to a gene: 25. As DNA, the CDR3 is TGCGCCAGCAGCTCCCGGGGTGCAGGGGCTCGCGTCACAGGGGGGGACACTGAAGCTTTCTTT. Translated: CASSSRGAGARVTGGDTEAFF.

This clone showed up just once. The CDR3 DNA follows: TGTGCCAGCAGCCCCACTAGCGGCTACGAGCAGTACTTC. Protein product: CASSPTSGYEQYF. The chain carries TRBV7-2 and TRBJ2-7; 8 bases are a match to TRBD2. J lost 3 bases, V lost 5 bases, and 3 bases had no gene match. Germline V gives CDR1 SGHTA, CDR2 FQGNSA. The length of the CDR3 is 13 residues.

The V and J genes are TRBV9 and TRBJ2-2, with 7 nucleotides matching TRBD2. The germline CDR1 and CDR2 sequences are SGDLS and YYNGEE. Trimming took 1 base from V and 3 from J; bases not matched to a gene: 3. The CDR3 contains 15 residues. CDR3 DNA: TGTGCCAGCAGCGTAAGCGGGGAGTACACCGGGGAGCTGTTTTTT. Protein sequence: CASSVSGEYTGELFF.

The chain joins TRBV5-4 to TRBJ2-6; D remains ambiguous. Looked up from germline, CDR1 is SGHNT and CDR2 is YYREEE (reference sequence). The CDR3 length is 13 residues. V was clipped by 2 bases and J by 2 bases, with 2 bases between them. Here the CDR3 DNA reads TGTGCCAGCAGCTTTACTGGGGCCAACGTCCTGACTTTC. It encodes CASSFTGANVLTF.

The V gene is TRBV27, the J gene TRBJ2-7, with 11 bases aligning to TRBD2. The germline V gene encodes CDR1 MNHEY and CDR2 SMNVEV (reference sequence). V shed 3 bases, J shed 4 bases, and the junction held 5 bases outside the gene matches. This CDR3 contains 15 residues. The CDR3 region has the DNA TGTGCCAGCAGTTTTACCGGGACTAGCGGATACGAGCAGTACTTC. Translation gives CASSFTGTSGYEQYF.

The rearrangement uses TRBV11-2 and TRBJ2-5, with 8 bases fitting TRBD2. This CDR3 is built from 15 residues. Germline CDR1 reads SGHAT; CDR2 reads FQNNGV. The junction had 8 bases not matched to a gene; V was cut back by 4 bases and J by 4 bases. The CDR3 region is CASSYTGGPGETQYF. In nucleotides, the CDR3 is TGTGCCAGCAGCTACACGGGGGGGCCGGGAGAGACCCAGTACTTC.

This chain joins TRBV2 and TRBJ1-2; D is unresolved. CDR3 length: 14 residues. V shed 5 bases and J shed 1 base, with 11 bases lying between them. Per the germline V gene, CDR1 is SNHLY and CDR2 is FYNNEI. CDR3 nucleotides: TGTGCCAGCAGTCCCCAGACATTTAACTATGGCTACACCTTC. Its protein is CASSPQTFNYGYTF.

This clone was counted a single time. This chain joins TRBV5-1 and TRBJ2-2, with D maybe TRBD1 (5 bases). V shed 0 bases and J shed 0 bases, with 12 bases lying between them. CDR1 is SGHRS and CDR2 is YFSETQ in the germline V gene. This CDR3 region has 17 residues. CDR3 region: CASSLVGVASNTGELFF. In DNA, the CDR3 is TGCGCCAGCAGCTTGGTAGGGGTGGCTTCGAACACCGGGGAGCTGTTTTTT.

The CDR3 nucleotides read TGTGCCAGCCAGTCGGGCCGGACAGGGCCTAATCAGCCCCAGCATTTT. Protein product: CASQSGRTGPNQPQHF. This chain connects TRBV19 to TRBJ1-5, with TRBD1 matching over 8 bases. The CDR3 contains 16 residues. CDR1 and CDR2 (germline): LNHDA, SQIVND (reference sequence). The V and J ends lost 9 bases and 4 bases, in that order; junction bases with no gene match: 14.

This clone was recorded a few times. The chain links TRBV2 to TRBJ1-2, with 7 bases lining up with TRBD1. Germline V lookup: CDR1 SNHLY, CDR2 FYNNEI. V shed 9 bases and J 8 bases; nucleotides not matched to a gene: 12. This CDR3 has 13 residues. The CDR3 DNA sequence: TGTGCCAGTTGCGGGACAGCCACCTACGGCTACACCTTC. Encoded protein: CASCGTATYGYTF. The whole variable domain, filled in from reference TRBV2 and TRBJ1-2, reads EPEVTQTPSHQVTQMGQEVILRCVPISNHLYFYWYRQILGQKVEFLVSFYNNEISEKSEIFDDQFSVERPDGSNFTLKIRSTKLEDSAMYFCASCGTATYGYTFGSGTRLTVV.

The chain couples TRBV7-8 to TRBJ1-2; D uncertain. Germline V lookup: CDR1 SGHVS, CDR2 FQNEAQ. The germline V and J ends were trimmed by 1 base and 7 bases, with 13 bases remaining between them. This CDR3 is built from 14 residues. DNA for the CDR3: TGTGCCAGCAGCTTAGGAGGGTTTTATTCTGGCTACACCTTC. Translation gives CASSLGGFYSGYTF.

The genes are TRBV6-5 and TRBJ1-4, with D perhaps TRBD1 (5 bases). The germline V gene has CDR1 MNHEY and CDR2 SVGAGI. V lost 6 bases, J lost 5 bases, and 16 bases lay in between. The CDR3 is made up of 15 amino acids. CDR3 bases: TGTGCCAGCAGCCTCCGCAGGGAGGGAAATGAAAAACTGTTTTTT. This encodes CASSLRREGNEKLFF.

The table lists this clone with a few counts. The rearrangement uses TRBV19 and TRBJ2-2; tentatively, D is TRBD1 (5 bases). Germline lookup yields CDR1 LNHDA and CDR2 SQIVND (reference sequence). This CDR3 spans 15 amino acids. Trimming took 3 bases from V and 4 from J, leaving 12 bases between them. The chain's CDR3 is CASSMVREGTGELFF. The CDR3 region has the DNA TGTGCCAGTAGTATGGTCAGGGAAGGCACCGGGGAGCTGTTTTTT.

The J gene is TRBJ2-3, the V gene TRBV3-1 (or the pseudogene TRBV3-2), with 9 positions matching TRBD2. V trimming: 4 bases; J trimming: 4 bases; junction bases outside the gene matches: 0. Germline V gene sequence: CDR1 LGHDT, CDR2 YNNKEL (reference sequence). This CDR3 contains 13 residues. CDR3 sequence reads: CASSRGGADTQYF. CDR3 nucleotides: TGTGCCAGCAGCCGCGGGGGGGCAGATACGCAGTATTTT.